What follows is one T cell receptor (beta chain) and its context. No antigen is known for it. These data belong to a study of cytomegalovirus exposure and HLA in healthy donors. General study points: Because they were indistinguishable, some V segments, including TRBV6-2 and TRBV6-3, were excluded. The sole available immune exposure information was CMV serostatus. Per a later analysis, approximately 16,000 TCR beta sequences showed association with HLA alleles at 0.05 false discovery rate.

Germline assignment: CDR1 SGHNT and CDR2 YYREEE (reference sequence). The CDR3 runs to 13 residues. V was cut by 6 bases and J by 5 bases, with 12 bases left in between. PCR employed 60 Vbeta and 13 Jbeta primers. Repertoires were generated with immunoSEQ multiplex PCR, while TCRdb's copy carries only in-frame clones and drops some. The sample holds about 150,000 clones, around 65% seen once. The sequence was collected from a woman aged 30 to 39 in good health and CMV-seropositive. Sequencing input: PBMCs. The J gene is TRBJ2-1, the V gene TRBV5-4; D perhaps matches TRBD1 (6 bases). DNA of the CDR3: TGTGCCAGCACTACAGGGATGAACAATGAGCAGTTCTTC. Its translation: CASTTGMNNEQFF.